This TCR beta chain appears in the sequencing data of a study of glioma-infiltrating T cells. Findings and caveats of the study: Very few CDR3 sequences were shared between tissue and blood. Non-neoplastic patients had below-expected tissue-blood divergence, while all gliomas exceeded expectation.

In this sample, this clonotype turned up many times. No antigen is known for it. Amplification of TCR alpha and beta CDR3 regions from RNA used iRepertoire nested multiplex PCR. TCRdb reprocessed the multiplex PCR reads with MiXCR, giving one entry per CDR3 protein. Of some 130,000 distinct CDR3 sequences in the sample, around 23% were seen once. The V and J ends lost 1 base and 2 bases respectively, with 7 bases between them. The germline V gene encodes CDR1 LNHNV and CDR2 YYDKDF (reference sequence). The CDR3 runs 14 residues. V usage is TRBV15 and J usage is TRBJ2-3; no definite D call. This receptor was obtained from a human donor with low-grade glioma or glioblastoma, undergoing nonglioma brain surgery, or in good health (not recorded which). The material sequenced was glioma tissue, nonneoplastic brain tissue, or PBMCs (not recorded which). CDR3 sequence reads: CATSRGRITDTQYF. The CDR3 nucleotides read TGTGCCACCAGCAGAGGACGGATCACAGATACGCAGTATTTT.